The 21 T cell receptor beta chains below were found in one sample sequenced in a study of Ad26.COV2.S vaccination and SARS-CoV-2 variants. The treatment is: roughly 19 received Ad26.COV2.S at low or high dose, single or two shots; five or six received placebo; per-sample allocation not given. Repertoires come from day 63 after the first vaccine or placebo injection. Assay: immunoSEQ multiplex PCR; the TCRdb copy retains only in-frame clones and omits some. The table shows fewer than 800,000 clones, with around 90% occurring only once. Material: peripheral blood, obtained in a trial of Ad26.COV2.S vaccine versus placebo. The receptors stem from a person between 18 and 65 years old who received the Ad26.COV2.S COVID-19 vaccine or a placebo.

The CDR3 bases are TGTGCCAGCAGCCCCCGGGGTAATTCACCCCTCCACTTT. Residues: CASSPRGNSPLHF. The V call is TRBV9, the J call TRBJ1-6; D unresolved. The CDR3 covers 13 residues. Deletions cut 4 bases from V and 6 bases from J, with 8 bases between. Germline lookup yields CDR1 SGDLS and CDR2 YYNGEE.

The count of this clone is one. The chain joins TRBV29-1 to TRBJ1-1; no clear D gene. V lost 6 bases and J lost 5, with 16 bases in between. Germline V gene data show CDR1 as SQVTM and CDR2 as ANQGSEA. The CDR3 is 13 amino acids. This CDR3 reads CSVRGTVGTEAFF. CDR3 DNA: TGCAGCGTAAGAGGCACAGTGGGGACTGAAGCTTTCTTT. Using reference TRBV29-1 and TRBJ1-1 for the parts outside the CDR3, the full variable domain is SAVISQKPSRDICQRGTSLTIQCQVDSQVTMMFWYRQQPGQSLTLIATANQGSEATYESGFVIDKFPISRPNLTFSTLTVSNMSPEDSSIYLCSVRGTVGTEAFFGQGTRLTVV.

The chain uses TRBV24-1 and TRBJ2-2, with 8 positions matching TRBD2. The ends lost 4 bases at V and 3 bases at J; junction bases unmatched: 3. Germline V lookup: CDR1 KGHDR, CDR2 SFDVKD. CDR3 length: 15 amino acids. The CDR3 DNA sequence: TGTGCCACCAGTGAGGGCGGGAGGTACACCGGGGAGCTGTTTTTT. It yields the protein CATSEGGRYTGELFF.

Worth noting for this clone: The same CDR3 also results from other DNA sequences found in this sample. This chain uses TRBV3-1 (or the pseudogene TRBV3-2) with TRBJ2-7, with D maybe TRBD1 (5 bases). The V and J ends lost 4 bases and 3 bases respectively, with 13 bases between them. The germline V gene encodes CDR1 LGHDT and CDR2 YNNKEL (reference sequence). This CDR3 is built from 14 residues. CDR3 coding DNA: TGTGCCAGCAGCCCCGGAACAGGAGTCTACGAGCAGTACTTC. This codes for CASSPGTGVYEQYF.

The chain recombines TRBV20-1 with TRBJ1-1, with D hard to call. V was pared by 3 bases and J by 0 bases, with 8 bases between. The CDR3 has 13 amino acids. Per the germline V gene, CDR1 is DFQATT and CDR2 is SNEGSKA (reference sequence). The CDR3 loop is CSASRSLNTEAFF. CDR3 DNA: TGCAGTGCTAGTCGGAGTCTGAACACTGAAGCTTTCTTT.

The chain links TRBV4-3 to TRBJ1-6; D gene unclear. There are 13 residues in the CDR3. V lost 0 bases, J lost 12 bases, and 9 bases lay in between. Germline lookup yields CDR1 LGHNA and CDR2 YSLEER. The CDR3 loop is CASSQDLPEPLHF. CDR3 bases: TGCGCCAGCAGCCAAGATCTACCTGAACCCCTCCACTTT.

V gene TRBV4-1 combines with J gene TRBJ1-1; the match to TRBD1 covers 7 bases. J gave up 2 bases and V 0 bases, and 9 bases lay outside the gene matches. There are 17 residues in the CDR3. The germline V gene has CDR1 MGHRA and CDR2 YSYEKL. Here the CDR3 reads CASSQDTGTAVNTEAFF. As DNA, the CDR3 is TGCGCCAGCAGCCAAGATACCGGGACAGCCGTCAACACTGAAGCTTTCTTT.

This sequence joins TRBV7-9 and TRBJ2-7, with D perhaps TRBD1 (6 bases). CDR1 is SEHNR and CDR2 is FQNEAQ in the germline V gene (reference sequence). Trimming stripped 5 bases from V and 2 bases from J, with 13 bases between. CDR3 length: 14 amino acids. The CDR3 bases are TGTGCCAGCAGCACCAGACAGGCCCCCTACGAGCAGTACTTC. Translated: CASSTRQAPYEQYF.

The rearrangement joins TRBV30 to TRBJ2-1; D is ambiguous. The CDR3 runs to 12 residues. CDR1 and CDR2 (germline): GTSNPN, SVGIG (reference sequence). Trimming left V 3 bases short and J 4 bases short, with 7 bases between. Here the CDR3 DNA reads TGTGCCTGGAGCAAGCGTTACAATGAGCAGTTCTTC. Its translation: CAWSKRYNEQFF.

V and J are TRBV5-1 and TRBJ2-7, with TRBD1 identical over 9 bases. V shed 0 bases and J 6 bases; nucleotides not matched to a gene: 1. CDR1 is SGHRS, CDR2 YFSETQ, per germline. The CDR3 extends over 13 amino acids. CDR3 coding DNA: TGCGCCAGCAGCTTGGGGGACAGGGCCGAGCAGTACTTC. Translation gives CASSLGDRAEQYF.

The chain links TRBV2 to TRBJ2-1; TRBD1 agrees at 9 bases. The V gene end was trimmed by 5 bases and the J gene end by 9 bases; junction bases not matched to a gene: 2. CDR3 length equals 12 residues. Germline-derived CDR1 and CDR2 are SNHLY and FYNNEI. CDR3 sequence: CASSWTGVEQFF. The CDR3 bases are TGTGCCAGCAGTTGGACAGGGGTTGAGCAGTTCTTC.

The chain uses TRBV6-5 and TRBJ2-7, with D hard to call. The V end lost 7 bases, the J end lost 0 bases, and 16 bases lay between the germline ends. The CDR3 is 15 residues long. Per the germline V gene, CDR1 is MNHEY and CDR2 is SVGAGI. The CDR3: CASTPPDRSSYEQYF. The CDR3 nucleotides are TGTGCCAGCACCCCTCCGGACCGTAGCTCCTACGAGCAGTACTTC.

The chain joins TRBV19 to TRBJ1-5; tentatively, D is TRBD1 (5 bases). The V gene lost 3 bases and the J gene lost 7 bases, with 10 bases spanning the gap. The CDR3 length is 13 residues. Germline lookup yields CDR1 LNHDA and CDR2 SQIVND (reference sequence). This chain's CDR3 is CASSIQGEQPQHF. In nucleotides, the CDR3 is TGTGCCAGTAGTATCCAGGGTGAACAGCCCCAGCATTTT.

The V and J genes are TRBV10-3 and TRBJ2-3; D not resolved. The germline V and J ends were trimmed by 11 bases and 5 bases, with 11 bases remaining between them. Per germline, CDR1 ENHRY and CDR2 SYGVKD. This CDR3 is built from 11 residues. This chain's CDR3 is CAVLSVDTQYF. The CDR3 region has the DNA TGTGCCGTACTGAGCGTAGATACGCAGTATTTT.

This clone appeared once. This chain joins TRBV9 and TRBJ1-1; TRBD1 might be the D (5 bases). CDR3 length: 14 amino acids. The V gene's germline CDR1 is SGDLS and CDR2 YYNGEE. V lost 4 bases to trimming and J lost 1 base, with 11 bases between them. DNA of the CDR3: TGTGCCAGCAGCCCCCTCGGGACGAACACTGAAGCTTTCTTT. The encoded protein is CASSPLGTNTEAFF.

This clone has more than one count but fewer than ten. V usage is TRBV2 and J usage is TRBJ2-7; 8 bases match TRBD1. CDR3 length: 15 amino acids. J gave up 0 bases and V 3 bases, and 4 bases lay outside the gene matches. CDR1 is SNHLY and CDR2 is FYNNEI in the germline V gene. The CDR3 here is CASSEDRASSYEQYF. The CDR3, as DNA: TGTGCCAGCAGTGAGGACAGGGCTAGCTCCTACGAGCAGTACTTC.

This sequence joins TRBV3-1 (or the pseudogene TRBV3-2) and TRBJ2-2; 12 bases are shared with TRBD1. V shed 4 bases, J shed 5 bases, and the junction held 8 bases outside the gene matches. This CDR3 is built from 17 residues. Germline V gene lookup returns CDR1 LGHDT and CDR2 YNNKEL (reference sequence). CDR3 amino acids: CASSRDGTGGKTGELFF. Here the CDR3 DNA reads TGTGCCAGCAGCCGAGATGGGACAGGGGGCAAGACCGGGGAGCTGTTTTTT.

The rearrangement uses TRBV2 and TRBJ1-5; D gene ambiguous. This CDR3 contains 14 residues. The germline V and J ends were trimmed by 5 bases and 2 bases, with 10 bases remaining between them. The germline CDR1 and CDR2 sequences are SNHLY and FYNNEI. CDR3 bases: TGTGCCAGCAGTTCCCAGGTGGGCAATCAGCCCCAGCATTTT. This gives the protein CASSSQVGNQPQHF.

The CDR3 coding sequence is TGTGCCATCAGTGCCGGGACAAGAGGCTACAATGAGCAGTTCTTC. It codes for CAISAGTRGYNEQFF. The chain joins TRBV10-3 to TRBJ2-1; tentatively, D is TRBD1 (6 bases). The germline CDR1 and CDR2 sequences are ENHRY and SYGVKD. V was shortened by 4 bases and J by 3 bases, with 13 bases between the two germline ends. The CDR3 spans 15 residues.

The rearrangement links TRBV10-3 to TRBJ2-2, with 7 positions matching TRBD2. The CDR3 is 15 amino acids. Germline V lookup: CDR1 ENHRY, CDR2 SYGVKD. V shed 2 bases and J 7 bases; nucleotides not matched to a gene: 7. The CDR3 reads CAISEGSGTNGELFF. The CDR3 region has the DNA TGTGCCATCAGTGAGGGGAGCGGGACTAACGGGGAGCTGTTTTTT.

The V and J genes are TRBV9 and TRBJ2-3; a weak D match, TRBD1 (6 bases). The CDR3 covers 16 residues. Per the germline V gene, CDR1 is SGDLS and CDR2 is YYNGEE. Trimming cost V 7 bases and J 2 bases, with 20 bases left between them. CDR3 in amino acids: CASSPRGGEFTDTQYF. The CDR3 DNA sequence: TGTGCCAGCTCGCCCCGAGGGGGAGAGTTCACAGATACGCAGTATTTT.